This TCR beta chain originates from a study of CD8+ T cells in alopecia areata. The overall study: Treated patients were given oral tofacitinib, which was dosed at 5 to 10 mg twice daily. Study results and caveats: Compared with normal scalp, lesional scalp had higher clonality and more expanded CD8+ clones. Amid tofacitinib therapy, many expanded lesional clones stayed present in scalp and blood.

Treatment in this sample: oral pan-JAK inhibitor, 5-10 mg twice daily. From alopecia areata patients, lesional scalp punch biopsies and peripheral blood were collected. Unmatched junction bases numbered 6, after V lost 5 bases and J lost 4 bases. This CDR3 spans 16 amino acids. Germline V gene data show CDR1 as LNHNV and CDR2 as YYDKDF (reference sequence). This clone has only a few counts. Its antigen is undetermined. Reverse transcribed after extraction, RNA yielded cDNA as the sequencing template. The data were produced by immunoSEQ multiplex PCR, yet TCRdb's version contains in-frame clones alone and is incomplete. The table has some 170,000 clones, around half seen once; the top ten hold 10% to 11%.

The V gene is TRBV15, the J gene TRBJ2-3; 13 bases match TRBD2. This material consisted of CD8+ T cells sorted from blood, taken at week 24, from a patient treated with tofacitinib. This receptor was identified in a human donor with alopecia areata. In DNA, the CDR3 is TGTGCCACCAGCGACGGACTAGCGGGGGTAGCAGATACGCAGTATTTT. Protein product: CATSDGLAGVADTQYF.